A selection of T cell receptor beta chains follows, all from one sample in a study of cytomegalovirus exposure and HLA in healthy donors. The table came from immunoSEQ multiplex PCR; TCRdb's copy has only in-frame clones and leaves some out. Of around 94,000 clones listed, over 50% are singletons. Sequencing was done on a sample of PBMCs. The receptors were gathered from a man aged 25-45 years in good health and CMV-seronegative. CDR3s include the opening cysteine and the closing phenylalanine or tryptophan. D genes are given only for firm matches. Clone size is not always given. Where it is, it says once, few, many or a class for expanded clones.

D: TRBD1
size: -
J: TRBJ2-5
V: TRBV7-2
DNA: TGTGCCAGCAGCCGACTCCGGGACAGGGGGCAAGAGCAGTACTTC
CDR3: CASSRLRDRGQEQYF

D: TRBD2
size: -
J: TRBJ2-7
V: TRBV9
DNA: TGTGCCAGCAGCCCACAGACCGGGACTAACGAGCAGTACTTC
CDR3: CASSPQTGTNEQYF

D: TRBD1
size: -
J: TRBJ1-1
V: TRBV11-3
DNA: TGTGCCAGCAGCTTAGAGCGCTGGCGGCGGGACAGGGTGAACACTGAAGCTTTCTTT
CDR3: CASSLERWRRDRVNTEAFF

D: -
size: -
J: TRBJ2-1
V: TRBV21-1
DNA: TGTGCCAGCAGCAATCGAAGACGAAGGGAGACGGCCGATGAGCAGTTCTTC
CDR3: CASSNRRRRETADEQFF

D: TRBD1
size: -
J: TRBJ1-2
V: TRBV11-2
DNA: TGTGCCAGCAGCTCTACTAGGGGGCTCATTTCCTATGGCTACACCTTC
CDR3: CASSSTRGLISYGYTF

D: TRBD1
size: few
J: TRBJ1-6
V: TRBV30
DNA: TGTGCCTGGAGTACCTCCGAGGACAGGGAAAGAGGTTCACCCCTCCACTTT
CDR3: CAWSTSEDRERGSPLHF

D: -
size: few
J: TRBJ1-5
V: TRBV7-9
DNA: TGTGCCAGCAGCTTAGGTCAGGGGAGCAATCAGCCCCAGCATTTT
CDR3: CASSLGQGSNQPQHF

D: -
size: -
J: TRBJ2-7
V: TRBV29-1
DNA: TGCAGCGTTGGGCGGAACTCCTACGAGCAGTACTTC
CDR3: CSVGRNSYEQYF

D: TRBD1
size: -
J: TRBJ2-5
V: TRBV4-3
DNA: TGCGCCAGCAGCCAAGGGGACAGGGATATGGAGACCCAGTACTTC
CDR3: CASSQGDRDMETQYF

D: -
size: -
J: TRBJ2-3
V: TRBV28
DNA: TGTGCCAGCAGTGCTGCAACAGGGGACTCGGGATTAAGCACAGATACGCAGTATTTT
CDR3: CASSAATGDSGLSTDTQYF

D: -
size: -
J: TRBJ2-5
V: TRBV5-1
DNA: TGCGCCAGCAGCTTGGGCGGAAGCAACCAAGAGACCCAGTACTTC
CDR3: CASSLGGSNQETQYF

D: TRBD1
size: few
J: TRBJ2-7
V: TRBV27
DNA: TGTGCCAGCAGTTCCGACAGGGTCTACGAGCAGTACTTC
CDR3: CASSSDRVYEQYF

D: TRBD2
size: -
J: TRBJ2-2
V: TRBV5-8
DNA: TGTGCCAGCATACTTGTTATGGGTTTCCTAGCGGGGGACAACACCGGGGAGCTGTTTTTT
CDR3: CASILVMGFLAGDNTGELFF

D: TRBD1
size: -
J: TRBJ1-2
V: TRBV10-3
DNA: TGTGCCATCAGTGGGGGACAGGGCTACACCTTC
CDR3: CAISGGQGYTF

D: -
size: -
J: TRBJ1-4
V: TRBV5-4
DNA: TGTGCCAGCAGCCCAGAAGGAGGCGGGGGAACTAATGAAAAACTGTTTTTT
CDR3: CASSPEGGGGTNEKLFF

D: -
size: -
J: TRBJ2-1
V: TRBV11-2
DNA: TGTGCCAGCAGCTTATCCGGGGGACCTTACAATGAGCAGTTCTTC
CDR3: CASSLSGGPYNEQFF

D: TRBD2
size: once
J: TRBJ2-3
V: TRBV7-3
DNA: TGTGCCAGCAGCCCGGGCGGGGGGGAAGATACGCAGTATTTT
CDR3: CASSPGGGEDTQYF

D: -
size: -
J: TRBJ2-1
V: TRBV7-3
DNA: TGTGCCAGCAGTCGTCTAGGCGGTCACCCCTACAATGAGCAGTTCTTC
CDR3: CASSRLGGHPYNEQFF

D: -
size: -
J: TRBJ2-7
V: TRBV4-2
DNA: TGTGCCAGCAGCCAAGATCCCCAGCAGGCCGAGCAGTACTTC
CDR3: CASSQDPQQAEQYF

D: TRBD2
size: -
J: TRBJ2-1
V: TRBV6-1
DNA: TGTGCCAGCAGCGAAGCGGGAGGGGCCTCCTACAATGAGCAGTTCTTC
CDR3: CASSEAGGASYNEQFF

D: -
size: few
J: TRBJ2-2
V: TRBV28
DNA: TGTGCCGTAGTCAGGGGTTCCACCGGGGAGCTGTTTTTT
CDR3: CAVVRGSTGELFF

D: -
size: -
J: TRBJ2-6
V: TRBV6-1
DNA: TGTGCCAGCTACAGAGCCTCTGGGGCCAACGTCCTGACTTTC
CDR3: CASYRASGANVLTF

D: -
size: -
J: TRBJ2-3
V: TRBV4-1
DNA: TGCGCCAGCAGCCAATCCGATCAGGATACGCAGTATTTT
CDR3: CASSQSDQDTQYF

D: TRBD2
size: -
J: TRBJ2-1
V: TRBV7-9
DNA: TGTGCCAGCAGCGGGGGACTAGCGGGGTATTACAATGAGCAGTTCTTC
CDR3: CASSGGLAGYYNEQFF

D: TRBD1
size: once
J: TRBJ2-2
V: TRBV6-1
DNA: TGTGCCAGCAGACAGGGGCCCAACACCGGGGAGCTGTTTTTT
CDR3: CASRQGPNTGELFF

D: -
size: -
J: TRBJ1-6
V: TRBV5-6
DNA: TGTGCCAGCAGCTTACAGGGAGTCTATAATTCACCCCTCCACTTT
CDR3: CASSLQGVYNSPLHF

D: TRBD1
size: -
J: TRBJ1-6
V: TRBV7-6
DNA: TGTGCCAGCAGCTTAGACAGGGGGGCCTATAATTCACCCCTCCACTTT
CDR3: CASSLDRGAYNSPLHF

D: -
size: -
J: TRBJ1-1
V: TRBV9
DNA: TGTGCCAGCAGCGGTACAAAAGGGGGAGCTTTCTTT
CDR3: CASSGTKGGAFF

D: -
size: -
J: TRBJ1-1
V: TRBV6-1
DNA: TGTGCCAGCAGTGATTGGGGGTCAGCGGGGGCGTACACTGAAGCTTTCTTT
CDR3: CASSDWGSAGAYTEAFF

D: -
size: -
J: TRBJ2-7
V: TRBV19
DNA: TGTGCCAGTAGCAGCGCTAGTCTATACGAGCAGTACTTC
CDR3: CASSSASLYEQYF

D: -
size: -
J: TRBJ2-7
V: TRBV6-1
DNA: TGTGCCAGCAGTCCAGGGGACAGCCGGGGGTACGAGCAGTACTTC
CDR3: CASSPGDSRGYEQYF

D: -
size: -
J: TRBJ1-4
V: TRBV7-2
DNA: TGTGCCAGCAGCATTCAGAAGAATGAAAAACTGTTTTTT
CDR3: CASSIQKNEKLFF

D: TRBD1
size: -
J: TRBJ2-4
V: TRBV6-5
DNA: TGTGCCAGCAGTCTCGACAGGGGGGGAAACATTCAGTACTTC
CDR3: CASSLDRGGNIQYF

D: -
size: -
J: TRBJ2-2
V: TRBV18
DNA: TGTGCCAGCTCACCGATGACAGGGGAGCTGTTTTTT
CDR3: CASSPMTGELFF

D: -
size: -
J: TRBJ2-3
V: TRBV21-1
DNA: TGTGCCAGCAGCAAAGACCTAGCGACTACCACAGATACGCAGTATTTT
CDR3: CASSKDLATTTDTQYF

D: -
size: -
J: TRBJ1-2
V: TRBV2
DNA: TGTGCCAGCAGTGGTGGTAGTAACTATGGCTACACCTTC
CDR3: CASSGGSNYGYTF

D: -
size: -
J: TRBJ2-2
V: TRBV29-1
DNA: TGCAGCGTTGATCCAGGGCAACCAACCGGGGAGCTGTTTTTT
CDR3: CSVDPGQPTGELFF

D: -
size: -
J: TRBJ1-1
V: TRBV5-1
DNA: TGCGCCAGCAGCTTCAGGGTGTTAAACACTGAAGCTTTCTTT
CDR3: CASSFRVLNTEAFF

D: TRBD1
size: -
J: TRBJ2-5
V: TRBV15
DNA: TGTGCCACCAGCAACCGGGACAGGGAAGAGCAGTACTTC
CDR3: CATSNRDREEQYF

D: TRBD1
size: -
J: TRBJ1-2
V: TRBV30
DNA: TGTGCCTGGGGGGACAGAAACTATGGCTACACCTTC
CDR3: CAWGDRNYGYTF

D: -
size: -
J: TRBJ2-3
V: TRBV6-1
DNA: TGTGCCATAGATTACCGGGTTGAGACAGATACGCAGTATTTT
CDR3: CAIDYRVETDTQYF

D: -
size: -
J: TRBJ1-1
V: TRBV19
DNA: TGTGCCAGTAGTCCTAGGGGTCGTAAGGACACTGAAGCTTTCTTT
CDR3: CASSPRGRKDTEAFF

D: -
size: few
J: TRBJ2-6
V: TRBV21-1
DNA: TGTGCCAGCAGCAAACAGATGGACAGAGTCAAGCCTGGGGCCAACGTCCTGACTTTC
CDR3: CASSKQMDRVKPGANVLTF

D: -
size: few
J: TRBJ1-1
V: TRBV5-1
DNA: TGCGCCAGCAGCAAATCTCAAAGGAGGTCGTACACTGAAGCTTTCTTT
CDR3: CASSKSQRRSYTEAFF

D: TRBD2
size: -
J: TRBJ2-7
V: TRBV4-1
DNA: TGCGCCAGCAGCCAAGATTTGGCTAGCGGGGGGGTCGAGCAGTACTTC
CDR3: CASSQDLASGGVEQYF

D: -
size: once
J: TRBJ2-5
V: TRBV5-1
DNA: TGCGCCAGCAGCAAGGGAGTAGTAACCATACAAGAGACCCAGTACTTC
CDR3: CASSKGVVTIQETQYF

D: -
size: -
J: TRBJ1-1
V: TRBV5-4
DNA: TGTGCCAGCAGCATACAGGGACTAAACACTGAAGCTTTCTTT
CDR3: CASSIQGLNTEAFF

D: TRBD1
size: once
J: TRBJ1-1
V: TRBV4-1
DNA: TGCGCCAGCAGCCAAGTTTTTTGGACAGGCCTTCCTAACACTGAAGCTTTCTTT
CDR3: CASSQVFWTGLPNTEAFF

D: TRBD2
size: -
J: TRBJ2-1
V: TRBV5-1
DNA: TGCGCCAGCAGCTACTCCGGGACTAGCGGGGTCAATGAGCAGTTCTTC
CDR3: CASSYSGTSGVNEQFF

D: TRBD1
size: -
J: TRBJ2-7
V: TRBV7-8
DNA: TGTGCCAGCAGCTTAACGGGACAGGGTGTCGAGCAGTACTTC
CDR3: CASSLTGQGVEQYF

D: -
size: few
J: TRBJ2-5
V: TRBV2
DNA: TGTGCCAGCAATTTTGGTCTAGTAGAGACCCAGTACTTC
CDR3: CASNFGLVETQYF

D: -
size: -
J: TRBJ1-5
V: TRBV7-9
DNA: TGTGCCAGCAGCTTAGAGGGGGGGGCTATAGGTCAGCCCCAGCATTTT
CDR3: CASSLEGGAIGQPQHF

D: TRBD1
size: -
J: TRBJ2-6
V: TRBV7-9
DNA: TGTGCCAGCAGCTCAACCCCGGGGACAGGAGTCTCTGGGGCCAACGTCCTGACTTTC
CDR3: CASSSTPGTGVSGANVLTF

D: -
size: few
J: TRBJ2-5
V: TRBV19
DNA: TGTGCCAGTGGAGCCGGAGGGCCGGGGGAGACCCAGTACTTC
CDR3: CASGAGGPGETQYF